The text below deals with one T cell receptor beta chain. Its antigen is currently unknown. Vbeta (60) and Jbeta (13) primers were used in the PCR. Measured with immunoSEQ multiplex PCR; TCRdb has only the in-frame clones, and not every one. This sample has some 190,000 clones, with over 70% found just once. These data originate in a study of cytomegalovirus exposure and HLA in healthy donors. Study findings and constraints: Most TCRs appeared rarely, but some public TCRs recurred in many donors. Earlier results showed most TCR beta V segments being productive about 90% or about 30% of the time.

Losses at the gene ends were 3 bases for V and 2 bases for J; bases not matched to a gene: 3. Germline CDR1 reads SGHTA; CDR2 reads FQGTGA. The CDR3 runs 15 residues. The clonotype was recovered from a woman aged 18-30 years in good health and CMV-seronegative. The rearrangement links TRBV7-3 to TRBJ2-7, with 11 bases lining up with TRBD2. Specimen: PBMCs. CDR3 protein: CASSFLAGGTYEQYF. In DNA, the CDR3 is TGTGCCAGCAGCTTCTTAGCGGGGGGGACCTACGAGCAGTACTTC.